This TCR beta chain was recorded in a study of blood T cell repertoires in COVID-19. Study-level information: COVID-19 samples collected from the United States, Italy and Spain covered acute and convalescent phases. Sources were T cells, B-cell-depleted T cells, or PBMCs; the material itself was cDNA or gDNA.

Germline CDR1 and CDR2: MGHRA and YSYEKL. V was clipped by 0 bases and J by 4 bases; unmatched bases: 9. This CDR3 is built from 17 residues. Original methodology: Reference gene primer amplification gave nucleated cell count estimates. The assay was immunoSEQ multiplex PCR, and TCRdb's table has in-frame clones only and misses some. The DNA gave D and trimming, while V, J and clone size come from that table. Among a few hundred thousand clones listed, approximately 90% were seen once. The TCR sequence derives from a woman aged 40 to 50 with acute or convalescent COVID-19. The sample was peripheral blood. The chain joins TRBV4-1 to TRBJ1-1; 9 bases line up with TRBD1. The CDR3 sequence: CASSQDPGQGGGTEAFF. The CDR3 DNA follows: TGCGCCAGCAGCCAAGATCCGGGACAGGGCGGAGGCACTGAAGCTTTCTTT.